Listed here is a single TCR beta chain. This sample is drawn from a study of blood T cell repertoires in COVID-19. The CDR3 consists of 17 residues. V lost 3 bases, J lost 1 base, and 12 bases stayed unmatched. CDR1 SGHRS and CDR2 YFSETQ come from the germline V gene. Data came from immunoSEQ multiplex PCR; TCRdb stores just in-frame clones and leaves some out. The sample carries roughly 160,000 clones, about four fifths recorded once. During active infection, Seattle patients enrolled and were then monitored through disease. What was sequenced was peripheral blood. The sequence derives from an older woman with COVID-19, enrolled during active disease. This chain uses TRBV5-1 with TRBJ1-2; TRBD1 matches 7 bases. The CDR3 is CASSSKPGTALNYGYTF. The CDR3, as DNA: TGCGCCAGCAGCTCAAAACCCGGGACAGCTCTTAACTATGGCTACACCTTC.